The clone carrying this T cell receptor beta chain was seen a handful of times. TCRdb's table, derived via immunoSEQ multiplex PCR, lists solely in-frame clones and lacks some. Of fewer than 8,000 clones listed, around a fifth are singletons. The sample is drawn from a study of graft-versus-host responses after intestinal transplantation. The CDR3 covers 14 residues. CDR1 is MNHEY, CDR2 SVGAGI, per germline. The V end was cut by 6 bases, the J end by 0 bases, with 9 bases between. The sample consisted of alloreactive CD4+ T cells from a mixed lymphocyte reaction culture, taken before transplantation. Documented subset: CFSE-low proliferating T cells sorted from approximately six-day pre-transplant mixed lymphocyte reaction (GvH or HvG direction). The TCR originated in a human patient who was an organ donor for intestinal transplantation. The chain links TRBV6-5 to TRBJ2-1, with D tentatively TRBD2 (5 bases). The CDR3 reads CASSQRYSYNEQFF. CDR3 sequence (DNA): TGTGCCAGCAGCCAGCGGTACTCCTACAATGAGCAGTTCTTC.